The 19 T cell receptor beta chains below were found in one sample sequenced in a study of shared clonotypes between healthy human individuals. Only in-frame clones appear in the TCRdb table, and some are missing; sequencing was by immunoSEQ multiplex PCR. The table records 2 million to 2.5 million clones, approximately 94% of them present only once. The sample comprised naive CD4+ T cells sorted from blood. Regarding subset: CD45RA+ positively selected. The origin of the receptors is a young man in good health.

The V call is TRBV5-4, the J call TRBJ1-1; D not certain. The CDR3 spans 13 residues. From germline, CDR1 is SGHNT and CDR2 YYREEE (reference sequence). The V gene lost 2 bases and the J gene lost 1 base, with 6 bases spanning the gap. The CDR3: CASSFMSNTEAFF. The DNA of the CDR3 is TGTGCCAGCAGCTTTATGTCGAACACTGAAGCTTTCTTT. The full variable domain, rest sourced from reference TRBV5-4 and TRBJ1-1, is ETGVTQSPTHLIKTRGQQVTLRCSSQSGHNTVSWYQQALGQGPQFIFQYYREEENGRGNFPPRFSGLQFPNYSSELNVNALELDDSALYLCASSFMSNTEAFFGQGTRLTVV.

The chain combines TRBV12-5 with TRBJ2-7; D perhaps matches TRBD2 (5 bases). Per germline, CDR1 LGHNT and CDR2 FRNRAP. The V gene lost 3 bases and the J gene lost 2 bases, with 8 bases spanning the gap. This CDR3 contains 13 residues. This chain's CDR3 is CASGFEGTYEQYF. The CDR3 DNA reads as TGTGCTAGTGGTTTTGAGGGCACCTACGAGCAGTACTTC.

The V call is TRBV28, the J call TRBJ2-7, with D tentatively TRBD2 (6 bases). Germline CDR1 MDHEN, CDR2 SYDVKM. This CDR3 contains 13 residues. V was cut by 7 bases and J by 5 bases, with 15 bases left in between. The CDR3 loop reads CASTWAGFDEQYF. The CDR3 DNA reads TGTGCCAGCACATGGGCGGGGTTCGACGAGCAGTACTTC.

V is TRBV6-5 and J is TRBJ1-3; 7 nucleotides match TRBD1. Germline values: CDR1 MNHEY, CDR2 SVGAGI. The CDR3 covers 15 residues. J was trimmed by 2 bases and V by 2 bases; bases with no gene match: 3. The CDR3 here is CASSYDREAGNTIYF. CDR3 coding DNA: TGTGCCAGCAGTTACGACAGGGAGGCTGGAAACACCATATATTTT.

The chain recombines TRBV18 with TRBJ2-5; D might be TRBD1 (5 bases). From germline, CDR1 is KGHSH and CDR2 LQKENI. V was pared by 3 bases and J by 2 bases, with 13 bases between. The CDR3 is made up of 15 amino acids. The chain's CDR3 is CASSPASRVQETQYF. The CDR3 region has the DNA TGTGCCAGCTCACCCGCTTCCAGGGTACAAGAGACCCAGTACTTC.

The chain couples TRBV2 to TRBJ1-1; tentatively, D is TRBD1 (5 bases). Germline CDR1 reads SNHLY; CDR2 reads FYNNEI. Deletions cut 0 bases from V and 1 base from J, with 9 bases between. The CDR3 consists of 15 residues. In nucleotides, the CDR3 is TGTGCCAGCAGTGAAGCATGGGGGGGGAACACTGAAGCTTTCTTT. Its protein product is CASSEAWGGNTEAFF.

The chain has TRBV7-2 and TRBJ2-3; D assignment may be TRBD1 or TRBD2 (5 bases each). CDR1 SGHTA and CDR2 FQGNSA come from the germline V gene. The germline V and J ends were trimmed by 1 base and 3 bases, with 17 bases remaining between them. CDR3 length: 17 amino acids. The DNA for the CDR3 is TGTGCCAGCAGCTTAGAAAGGATGGGACGACCGACAGATACGCAGTATTTT. It specifies CASSLERMGRPTDTQYF.

The V call is TRBV5-1, the J call TRBJ1-4, with 9 bases fitting TRBD1. Germline V CDR1 and CDR2: SGHRS, YFSETQ. The junction had 10 bases not matched to a gene; V was cut back by 0 bases and J by 7 bases. This CDR3 has 17 amino acids. CDR3: CASSLGGQGVGGEKLFF. CDR3 coding DNA: TGCGCCAGCAGCTTGGGGGGACAGGGAGTTGGCGGTGAAAAACTGTTTTTT.

The chain employs TRBV28 and TRBJ2-7, with unresolved D. The CDR3 has 13 residues. Trimming cost V 10 bases and J 2 bases, with 15 bases left between them. From germline, CDR1 is MDHEN and CDR2 SYDVKM. The CDR3 loop reads CATGRPKPYEQYF. DNA for the CDR3: TGTGCCACCGGCAGACCCAAGCCCTACGAGCAGTACTTC.

This clone was found a few times. The V gene is TRBV6-1, the J gene TRBJ1-5, with D tentatively TRBD1 (6 bases). Germline CDR1 and CDR2: MNHNS and SASEGT. V was shortened by 3 bases and J by 6 bases, with 15 bases between the two germline ends. The CDR3 sequence is 15 residues long. CDR3 protein: CASSEGQITSQPQHF. The CDR3 nucleotides are TGTGCCAGCAGTGAGGGACAAATAACTAGTCAGCCCCAGCATTTT.

This clone was observed a single time. V and J are TRBV14 and TRBJ2-2; D is unclear. From germline, CDR1 is SGHDN and CDR2 FVKESK. The CDR3 has 14 residues. V lost 1 base to trimming and J lost 3 bases, with 6 bases between them. DNA of the CDR3: TGTGCCAGCAGCCAAGTTTCCTACACCGGGGAGCTGTTTTTT. Translation gives CASSQVSYTGELFF.

A single count supports this clone. The chain uses TRBV6-6 and TRBJ1-5; D call uncertain. The CDR3 is 14 amino acids. The germline CDR1 and CDR2 sequences are MNHNY and SVGAGI (reference sequence). The germline V and J ends were trimmed by 3 bases and 3 bases, with 9 bases remaining between them. CDR3 protein: CASSYMGDNQPQHF. DNA for the CDR3: TGTGCCAGCAGTTATATGGGAGACAATCAGCCCCAGCATTTT.

The gene calls are TRBV27 and TRBJ2-1; D ambiguous. Germline loops: CDR1 MNHEY, CDR2 SMNVEV (reference sequence). The CDR3 runs to 14 residues. Deletions cut 6 bases from V and 2 bases from J, with 11 bases between. Here the CDR3 DNA reads TGTGCCAGCAGACCCGGGTCTCCCTACAATGAGCAGTTCTTC. Residues: CASRPGSPYNEQFF.

V gene TRBV11-2 combines with J gene TRBJ2-7; 10 positions agree with TRBD2. V dropped 1 base and J dropped 3; count of bases not matched to a gene: 12. This CDR3 is 18 amino acids long. Germline V lookup: CDR1 SGHAT, CDR2 FQNNGV. DNA of the CDR3: TGTGCCAGCAGCTTAGGCTGGTCTCGTACTAGCGGGAACTACGAGCAGTACTTC. Its translation: CASSLGWSRTSGNYEQYF.

This clone has just one count. The sample carries other DNA sequences with the same CDR3. The CDR3 is CASSQTGGSYEQYF. For the CDR3, the DNA is TGCGCCAGCAGCCAGACAGGGGGCTCCTACGAGCAGTACTTC. The V gene is TRBV5-1, the J gene TRBJ2-7, with 9 bases aligning to TRBD1. In germline, CDR1 is SGHRS, CDR2 YFSETQ. This CDR3 comprises 14 residues. The trim removed 4 bases at V and 0 bases at J, leaving 2 bases unmatched. Filled out from reference TRBV5-1 and TRBJ2-7, the complete variable domain reads KAGVTQTPRYLIKTRGQQVTLSCSPISGHRSVSWYQQTPGQGLQFLFEYFSETQRNKGNFPGRFSGRQFSNSRSEMNVSTLELGDSALYLCASSQTGGSYEQYFGPGTRLTVT.

This clone was recorded once. CDR3 in DNA: TGTGCCAGCAGAGTTTCCGCCGGGGAGCTGTTTTTT. Protein sequence: CASRVSAGELFF. The rearrangement links TRBV6-5 to TRBJ2-2; no reliable D call. Germline V lookup: CDR1 MNHEY, CDR2 SVGAGI. Trimming stripped 6 bases from V and 6 bases from J, with 8 bases between. The CDR3 contains 12 residues.

V is TRBV5-8 and J is TRBJ1-2; 11 bases agree with TRBD1. Germline V gene data show CDR1 as SGHTS and CDR2 as YDEGEE. CDR3 size: 16 residues. Losses at the gene ends were 0 bases for V and 4 bases for J; bases not matched to a gene: 5. In DNA, the CDR3 is TGTGCCAGCAGCTTGGGGGACAGGGGGTCCGGCTATGGCTACACCTTC. Its protein is CASSLGDRGSGYGYTF.

The V gene is TRBV4-1, the J gene TRBJ2-7, with D perhaps given as TRBD1 or TRBD2 (6 bases each). In germline, CDR1 is MGHRA, CDR2 YSYEKL. The CDR3 runs 13 residues. Between the trimmed V and J ends, which lost 3 bases and 6 bases, there was a span of 12 bases. For the CDR3, the DNA is TGCGCCAGCAGCCAGGGGGCGGGACCCGAGCAGTACTTC. As protein: CASSQGAGPEQYF.

This chain links TRBV27 with TRBJ1-4; no clear D gene. The V gene's germline CDR1 is MNHEY and CDR2 SMNVEV (reference sequence). Trimming left V 8 bases short and J 4 bases short, with 23 bases between. This CDR3 is 17 amino acids long. The CDR3 region is CASVGGTAVQLNEKLFF. CDR3 DNA sequence: TGTGCCAGCGTGGGTGGAACAGCCGTGCAACTTAATGAAAAACTGTTTTTT.